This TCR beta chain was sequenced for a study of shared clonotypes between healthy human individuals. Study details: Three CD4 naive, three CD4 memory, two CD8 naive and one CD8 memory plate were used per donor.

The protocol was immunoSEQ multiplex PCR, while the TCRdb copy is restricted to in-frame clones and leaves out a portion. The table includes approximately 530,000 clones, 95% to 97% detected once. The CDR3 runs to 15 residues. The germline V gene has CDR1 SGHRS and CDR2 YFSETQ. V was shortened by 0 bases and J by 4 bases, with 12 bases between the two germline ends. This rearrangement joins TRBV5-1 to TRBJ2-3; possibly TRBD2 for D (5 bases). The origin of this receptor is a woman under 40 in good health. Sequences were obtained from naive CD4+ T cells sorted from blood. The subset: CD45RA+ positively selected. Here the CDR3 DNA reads TGCGCCAGCAGCTTGGGAGAGGGCCTTGCAGATACGCAGTATTTT. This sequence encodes CASSLGEGLADTQYF.